These T cell receptor beta chains were read from a single sample in a study of blood T cell repertoires in COVID-19. Assay used: immunoSEQ multiplex PCR; TCRdb lists only in-frame clones, some missing. This sample has approximately 110,000 clones; approximately 85% occur once, and the top ten carry roughly 4%. The sequenced material came from peripheral blood. The receptors here all came from a man aged 50-59 years with acute or convalescent COVID-19. Both conserved end residues are part of each CDR3. Fields, in order: V gene, clone size, D gene, J gene, CDR3 DNA, CDR3 protein. A D gene is named only where the DNA matches it firmly. Clone size is not always given. Where it is, it says once, few, many or a class for expanded clones.

>TRBV3-1/TRBV3-2|NA|NA|TRBJ2-1
TGTGCCAGCAGCCAAGATCCCCAGGGGCCCCTCAATGAGCAGTTCTTC
CASSQDPQGPLNEQFF
>TRBV4-2|NA|NA|TRBJ1-1
TGTGCCAGCAGCCAAGAAACAGGGAGGAACACTGAAGCTTTCTTT
CASSQETGRNTEAFF
>TRBV29-1|NA|TRBD1|TRBJ2-3
TGCAGCGGTGCCTACAGGGGAGACTATAGCACAGATACGCAGTATTTT
CSGAYRGDYSTDTQYF
>TRBV10-3|NA|NA|TRBJ2-7
TGTGCCATCAAGAGTTCGGACACCCTCTACGAGCAGTACTTC
CAIKSSDTLYEQYF
>TRBV7-3|NA|TRBD2|TRBJ2-3
TGTGCCAGCAGTTCTGGACTAGCGGGGGGCCCCGGCACAGATACGCAGTATTTT
CASSSGLAGGPGTDTQYF
>TRBV18|NA|TRBD1|TRBJ1-5
TGTGCCAGCTCACGCACAGGGGATAGCAATCAGCCCCAGCATTTT
CASSRTGDSNQPQHF
>TRBV7-9|NA|NA|TRBJ2-5
TGTGCCAGCAGCTTCCTCCAGTACCAAGAGACCCAGTACTTC
CASSFLQYQETQYF
>TRBV10-2|NA|NA|TRBJ2-1
TGCGCCAGCAGTGATGGGGGGAACTCCTACAATGAGCAGTTCTTC
CASSDGGNSYNEQFF
>TRBV6-6|NA|TRBD2|TRBJ2-1
TGTGCCAGCAGTCGGACTAGCGGGGATCCCGCCTACAATGAGCAGTTCTTC
CASSRTSGDPAYNEQFF
>TRBV6-5|NA|TRBD1|TRBJ1-5
TGTGCCAGCAGTTACCTCCGGGACAGATATCAGCCCCAGCATTTT
CASSYLRDRYQPQHF
>TRBV28|NA|NA|TRBJ1-1
TGTGCCACCTTCTCAGGGCGGAACACTGAAGCTTTCTTT
CATFSGRNTEAFF
>TRBV25-1|NA|NA|TRBJ2-3
TGTGCCAGCAGTGAGGCGTGGGCCACAGATACGCAGTATTTT
CASSEAWATDTQYF
>TRBV7-9|few|TRBD2|TRBJ2-7
TGTGCCAGCAGCGCAAGCGGGATCGACGAGCAGTACTTC
CASSASGIDEQYF
>TRBV28|NA|NA|TRBJ2-1
TGTGCCACCGCGGACTACCAATTTTACAATGAGCAGTTCTTC
CATADYQFYNEQFF
>TRBV4-1|NA|TRBD1|TRBJ2-7
TGCGCCAGCAGCCATTCCGGGACAGGTCTAAACGAGCAGTACTTC
CASSHSGTGLNEQYF
>TRBV11-3|once|TRBD2|TRBJ2-1
TGTGCCAGCAGGACTAGCGGGAGGGACAATGAGCAGTTCTTC
CASRTSGRDNEQFF
>TRBV7-2|NA|NA|TRBJ1-1
TGTGCCACTAAGGGTCGCAGAGAGGGCACTGAAGCTTTCTTT
CATKGRREGTEAFF
>TRBV5-1|NA|TRBD2|TRBJ2-2
TGCGCCAGCAGCCGCGGGAAGACTAGCGGGAGGGCGGGCACCGGGGAGCTGTTTTTT
CASSRGKTSGRAGTGELFF
>TRBV5-5|NA|NA|TRBJ2-7
TGTGCCAGCAGCTTAGCGGAAATGACCTCCTACGAGCAGTACTTC
CASSLAEMTSYEQYF
>TRBV6-5|NA|TRBD1|TRBJ1-3
TGTGCCAGCAGTTACGGACAGGGGGGAAACACCATATATTTT
CASSYGQGGNTIYF
>TRBV18|NA|NA|TRBJ2-1
TGTGCCAGCTCCCCTCCGGCCGGGTACAATGAGCAGTTCTTC
CASSPPAGYNEQFF
>TRBV30|NA|NA|TRBJ1-2
TGTGCCTGGAGTTTCACAGGGTTCGGCTATGGCTACACCTTC
CAWSFTGFGYGYTF
>TRBV19|NA|TRBD1|TRBJ1-2
TGTGCCAGCACCGGACAGGGCTATGGCTACACCTTC
CASTGQGYGYTF
>TRBV5-6|NA|TRBD1|TRBJ1-2
TGTGCCAGCAGCTTGGCCAGGGGGCCGGTAGTTGGCTACACCTTC
CASSLARGPVVGYTF
>TRBV9|NA|TRBD2|TRBJ2-1
TGTGCCAGCAGCGCCGACGGGGGACTAGCGGGAGGTGAGCAGTTCTTC
CASSADGGLAGGEQFF
>TRBV12-5|NA|TRBD1|TRBJ2-3
TGTGCTAGTGGTACGGGACAGTTAGGCACAGATACGCAGTATTTT
CASGTGQLGTDTQYF
>TRBV9|NA|NA|TRBJ2-7
TGTGCCAGCAGCCCAGGGGGACTAGGAGCCGAGCAGTACTTC
CASSPGGLGAEQYF
>TRBV9|NA|NA|TRBJ2-2
TGTGCCAGCAGCGCCGGGTCAGGGATCACCGGGGAGCTGTTTTTT
CASSAGSGITGELFF
>TRBV19|NA|NA|TRBJ1-1
TGTGCCAGTAGTATTGGGGCGAACACTGAAGCTTTCTTT
CASSIGANTEAFF
>TRBV5-6|NA|NA|TRBJ2-7
TGTGCCAGCAGCGCAGGACACGACGAGCAGTACTTC
CASSAGHDEQYF
>TRBV7-3|once|NA|TRBJ2-1
TGTGCCAGCAGCCTAGGACTGAGCGCCTACAATGAGCAGTTCTTC
CASSLGLSAYNEQFF
>TRBV7-3|NA|NA|TRBJ1-3
TGTGCCAGCAGCCCAGATGGGCAGGGAAACACCATATATTTT
CASSPDGQGNTIYF
>TRBV12-5|NA|NA|TRBJ2-5
TGTGCTAGTGGTTTGCCCACAGGGTCCCAAGAGACCCAGTACTTC
CASGLPTGSQETQYF
>TRBV11-2|few|NA|TRBJ1-1
TGTGCCAGCAGCGTTCAGGGAGGCACTGAAGCTTTCTTT
CASSVQGGTEAFF
>TRBV7-9|NA|TRBD1|TRBJ1-2
TGTGCCAGCAGCCGACACCTTACAGGGGGCGTGGGCTACACCTTC
CASSRHLTGGVGYTF
>TRBV10-2|NA|TRBD2|TRBJ2-2
TGCGCCAGCCGCCCTTTGCTTCTAGCGGGATATACCGGGGAGCTGTTTTTT
CASRPLLLAGYTGELFF
>TRBV7-9|NA|NA|TRBJ1-3
TGTGCCAGCAGCCCCCAGGGGAGATCTGGAAACACCATATATTTT
CASSPQGRSGNTIYF
>TRBV11-3|NA|NA|TRBJ2-4
TGTGCCAGCAGCCCCTCTTCTAGCTCGCGGGTCAAAAACATTCAGTACTTC
CASSPSSSSRVKNIQYF
>TRBV19|NA|TRBD1|TRBJ1-2
TGTGCCAGAAAGACAGGGGCCATAAGGTATGGCTACACCTTC
CARKTGAIRYGYTF
>TRBV28|NA|TRBD1|TRBJ1-5
TGTGCCAGCAGCCCGACAGGGTACAATCAGCCCCAGCATTTT
CASSPTGYNQPQHF
>TRBV27|NA|NA|TRBJ2-7
TGTGCCACTGCACAGGGATACGGCGAGCAGTACTTC
CATAQGYGEQYF
>TRBV9|NA|TRBD2|TRBJ2-5
TGTGCCAGCAGCGTAGAGGGACTAGCGGGAGAAGAGACCCAGTACTTC
CASSVEGLAGEETQYF
>TRBV4-1|NA|NA|TRBJ2-5
TGCGCCAGCAGCCAAGGGCGGGGAGGTTACCAAGAGACCCAGTACTTC
CASSQGRGGYQETQYF
>TRBV6-5|NA|NA|TRBJ1-1
TGTGCCAGCAGTCCGCAGGCCGGGGACACTGAAGCTTTCTTT
CASSPQAGDTEAFF
>TRBV2|NA|NA|TRBJ1-2
TGTGCCAGCATGCCAAGGGGCTATGGCTACACCTTC
CASMPRGYGYTF
>TRBV18|NA|TRBD1|TRBJ1-4
TGTGCCAGCTCACCGGACAGGGGTAATGAAAAACTGTTTTTT
CASSPDRGNEKLFF
>TRBV11-3|NA|TRBD2|TRBJ2-7
TGTGCCAGCAGCTTAGTTGCACTAGCGGGCGTCCCCTCCTACGAGCAGTACTTC
CASSLVALAGVPSYEQYF
>TRBV12-3/TRBV12-4|NA|NA|TRBJ2-7
TGTGCCAGCAGTTTATCAGGCAGGGCCGGTCAGTACTTC
CASSLSGRAGQYF
>TRBV18|NA|NA|TRBJ1-6
TGTGCCAGCTCACCACAGTGGGATAGGGGAGGCTCACCCCTCCACTTT
CASSPQWDRGGSPLHF
>TRBV18|few|NA|TRBJ2-7
TGTGCCAGCTCACAGCCCTCAGGGCCAATTCGCTACGAGCAGTACTTC
CASSQPSGPIRYEQYF
>TRBV3-1/TRBV3-2|NA|TRBD1|TRBJ1-5
TGTGCCAGCAGCCAAGATCGGGGGGGCAGGGGGAGCAATCAGCCCCAGCATTTT
CASSQDRGGRGSNQPQHF
>TRBV20-1|NA|TRBD2|TRBJ2-3
TGCAGTGCTACTAGCGGAGATACGCAGTATTTT
CSATSGDTQYF
>TRBV10-3|NA|NA|TRBJ2-2
TGTGCCGCCACCCCAGGGAACACCGGGGAGCTGTTTTTT
CAATPGNTGELFF
>TRBV6-5|NA|NA|TRBJ1-2
TGTGCCAGCAGTCCTACAGGGTCCAACTATGGCTACACCTTC
CASSPTGSNYGYTF
>TRBV4-1|NA|TRBD2|TRBJ2-1
TGCGCCAGCAGCCAACTTTCCGGAGGACTAGCGGAGGCGAATGAGCAGTTCTTC
CASSQLSGGLAEANEQFF
>TRBV6-1|NA|TRBD1|TRBJ2-7
TGTGCCAGCAGTGCCCGGACTGGACAGGGCAATAACGAGCAGTACTTC
CASSARTGQGNNEQYF
>TRBV5-5|once|NA|TRBJ1-4
TGTGCCAGCCGCCCACGCAGGGTGGAGAGTGAAAAACTGTTTTTT
CASRPRRVESEKLFF
>TRBV28|NA|NA|TRBJ1-2
TGTGCCAGCAGTTCTGACAGCGCCGATGGCTACACCTTC
CASSSDSADGYTF
>TRBV6-5|once|NA|TRBJ1-2
TGTGCCACTAAGTCAGGTTATGGCTACACCTTC
CATKSGYGYTF